This entry is about one TCR beta chain. Its antigen is currently unknown. This sample is part of a study of T-cell reconstitution after alpha-beta-depleted transplantation in children. Whole-study findings and limits: Surviving recipient T cells and intrathymic progenitors accounted for some patients' high TCRbeta diversity at day 60. Expanded graft clones numbering several hundred reportedly gave rise to alpha-beta T cells about two months after transplant. By one year post-transplant, T-cell counts and diversity largely arose from T cells that were newly produced.

This CDR3 comprises 13 residues. Germline lookup yields CDR1 ENHRY and CDR2 SYGVKD. Between the trimmed V and J ends, which lost 6 bases and 8 bases, there was a span of 16 bases. For TCRbeta, the library was prepared with unique molecular identifiers. MiXCR, run by TCRdb on the PCR reads, gives a single entry per CDR3 protein. The sample has about 580,000 distinct CDR3 sequences, more than 20% seen once; the top ten hold around an eighth. The chain is built from TRBV10-3 and TRBJ1-2; no definite D call. The sequence was collected from a boy younger than two who had a stem cell transplant for acute myeloid leukemia, so the T cells may come from the graft donor. The sequencing here drew on PBMCs, mostly from graft donor cells, taken 360 days after TCRalphabeta/CD19-depleted stem cell transplant. CDR3 nucleotides: TGTGCCATCAGGGACCTGGAAGGCCCAGGCTACACCTTC. Protein product: CAIRDLEGPGYTF.